Sequencing of this TCR beta chain was carried out in a study of PD-L1 blockade in urothelial cancer. In the study overall: Atezolizumab at 1,200 mg intravenously every 3 weeks was started by patients at some point between 2014 and 2015. The study, taken as a whole, reports: A pretreatment blood TCR clonality that fell below the median predicted better progression-free and overall survival.

Sequencing was performed with immunoSEQ multiplex PCR; in TCRdb, only in-frame clones are kept and a portion is missing. The sample has tens of thousands of clones, around four fifths seen once. Comment on this clone: The antigen is unknown.

Time point defined: pretreatment peripheral blood. The CDR3 is 12 residues long. The germline gives CDR1 LNHDA, CDR2 SQIVND (reference sequence). Trimming took 10 bases from V and 10 from J; bases not matched to a gene: 7. This receptor was obtained from a man aged 35-49 years with urothelial cancer. The V call is TRBV19, the J call TRBJ1-4; 9 nucleotides line up with TRBD1. The input for sequencing was PBMCs, taken around atezolizumab (anti-PD-L1) treatment. The CDR3 DNA follows: TGTGCCACCGGGACAGGGTTCGGAAAACTGTTTTTT. Translating it yields CATGTGFGKLFF.